These 10 T cell receptor beta chains originate from one sample sequenced in a study of ipilimumab plus nivolumab after autologous stem cell transplantation (dated by TCRdb to the early 2020s). The protocol used for the library was the immunoSEQ multiplex PCR assay. TCRdb obtained this table from immuneACCESS and retained in-frame rearrangements with V and J assigned. These tables miss some clones; where compared with another copy, unresolved V genes account for less than half of the shortfall, and the remainder is unexplained. The sample table shows fewer than 20,000 clones, and around four fifths are seen once. The ten largest clones represent around 20% of the sample. Sequences were derived from PBMCs, sampled in a trial of ipilimumab plus nivolumab as post-transplant consolidation. These receptors came from a male donor with diffuse large B-cell lymphoma.

About this clone itself: Other DNA variants within this sample encode the same CDR3. J is TRBJ2-7 and V is TRBV7-2, with no clear D. Trimming took 1 base from V and 7 from J, leaving 5 bases between them. The CDR3 contains 11 residues. CDR1 SGHTA and CDR2 FQGNSA come from the germline V gene. CDR3 sequence: CASSLVGEQYF. CDR3 coding DNA: TGTGCCAGCAGCTTAGTCGGGGAGCAGTACTTC.

The rearrangement uses TRBV21-1 and TRBJ1-2; TRBD1, the table's D call, lacks a check against the DNA. TRBV21-1 is recorded as a pseudogene. The CDR3 is 15 amino acids. CDR3 DNA sequence: TGTGCCAGCAGCAAGGGCCCAGGGCAGAACTATGGCTACACCTTC. Translated: CASSKGPGQNYGYTF.

The chain employs TRBV18 and TRBJ2-5; D not resolved. The germline V gene has CDR1 KGHSH and CDR2 LQKENI. V lost 6 bases and J 5 bases, leaving 16 bases between the germline ends. The CDR3 spans 14 residues. As DNA, the CDR3 is TGTGCCAGCTCCAGCGTCCCTATCGTGGAGACCCAGTACTTC. Translation: CASSSVPIVETQYF.

The chain employs TRBV5-6 and TRBJ1-2; 8 bases line up with TRBD1. CDR1 is SGHDT, CDR2 YYEEEE, per germline. V lost 5 bases and J lost 8; bases outside the gene matches: 8. CDR3 length equals 13 residues. In DNA form, the CDR3 reads TGTGCCAGCAGGACCAGGGGGCGGGAAGGCTACACCTTC. It is translated as CASRTRGREGYTF.

The chain is built from TRBV15 and TRBJ1-1; D is unclear. Per the germline V gene, CDR1 is LNHNV and CDR2 is YYDKDF (reference sequence). V was clipped by 4 bases and J by 3 bases, with 6 bases between them. The CDR3 is 12 residues long. The CDR3 loop is CATSTYDTEAFF. CDR3 in DNA: TGTGCCACCAGCACCTACGACACTGAAGCTTTCTTT.

The rearrangement uses TRBV11-3 and TRBJ2-2; 8 nucleotides line up with TRBD1. Losses at the gene ends were 1 base for V and 7 bases for J; bases not matched to a gene: 5. Germline loops: CDR1 SGHNT, CDR2 YENEEA. The CDR3 contains 15 residues. CDR3 in DNA: TGTGCCAGCAGCTTAGCGCAGGGGGCCGGCGGGGAGCTGTTTTTT. Translating it yields CASSLAQGAGGELFF.

By sample fraction, this clone is medium-sized (0.01 to 0.1%). The chain recombines TRBV7-2 with TRBJ1-2, with 12 bases identical to TRBD1. Germline assignment: CDR1 SGHTA and CDR2 FQGNSA. Germline trimming cut 5 bases from V and 0 bases from J; bases unmatched to any gene: 7. The CDR3 sequence is 17 residues long. This CDR3 is CASSTGTGGTANYGYTF. CDR3 bases: TGTGCCAGCAGCACCGGGACAGGGGGCACGGCTAACTATGGCTACACCTTC.

A note on this clone: The sample contains more than one DNA sequence encoding this CDR3. V gene TRBV29-1 combines with J gene TRBJ1-1; tentatively, D is TRBD1 (5 bases). Germline loops: CDR1 SQVTM, CDR2 ANQGSEA. The CDR3 is 12 amino acids. V gave up 4 bases and J gave up 5 bases, with 11 bases separating them. CDR3 protein: CSVGRGGTEAFF. As DNA, the CDR3 is TGCAGCGTTGGTAGGGGCGGAACTGAAGCTTTCTTT.

A few counts support this clone. The V call is TRBV6-5, the J call TRBJ1-2; 9 nucleotides align to TRBD1. V was clipped by 2 bases and J by 5 bases; unmatched bases: 9. The CDR3 loop spans 16 amino acids. Germline-derived CDR1 and CDR2 are MNHEY and SVGAGI. Here the CDR3 reads CASSYAGTGKEYGYTF. The CDR3 DNA reads as TGTGCCAGCAGTTACGCCGGGACAGGGAAAGAGTATGGCTACACCTTC.

The CDR3, as DNA: TGTGCCAGCAGTGAAGACCTCCCCCCCGAGCAGTACTTC. Protein sequence: CASSEDLPPEQYF. The genes are TRBV6-1 and TRBJ2-7; D is unresolved. The CDR3 totals 13 residues. The V end was cut by 1 base, the J end by 6 bases, with 10 bases between. CDR1 and CDR2 from the germline V gene are MNHNS and SASEGT.